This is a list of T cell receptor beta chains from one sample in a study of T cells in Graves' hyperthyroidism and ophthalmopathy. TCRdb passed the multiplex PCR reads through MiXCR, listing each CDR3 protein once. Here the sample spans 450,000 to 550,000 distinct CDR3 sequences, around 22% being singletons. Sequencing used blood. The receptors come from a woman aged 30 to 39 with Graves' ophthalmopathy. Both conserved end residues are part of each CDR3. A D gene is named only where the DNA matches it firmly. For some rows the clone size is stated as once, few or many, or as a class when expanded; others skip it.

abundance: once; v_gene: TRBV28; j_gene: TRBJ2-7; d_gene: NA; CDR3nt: TGTGCCAGCAGTTCCCAGGGGCAGGGTGTGGACGATCAGTACTTC; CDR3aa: CASSSQGQGVDDQYF
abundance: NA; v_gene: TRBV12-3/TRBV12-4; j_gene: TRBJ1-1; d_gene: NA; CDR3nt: TGTGCCAGCAGCGCAATAGGACGGGTCACTGAAGCTTTCTTT; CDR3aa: CASSAIGRVTEAFF
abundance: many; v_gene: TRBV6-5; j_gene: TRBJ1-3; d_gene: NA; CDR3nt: TGTGCCAGCATTAGTCCTGGAAACACCATATATTTT; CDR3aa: CASISPGNTIYF
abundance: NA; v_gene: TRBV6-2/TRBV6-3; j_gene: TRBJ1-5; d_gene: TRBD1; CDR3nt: TGTGCCAGCAGTCGGACAGGGGGCGTTCAGCCCCAGCATTTT; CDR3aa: CASSRTGGVQPQHF
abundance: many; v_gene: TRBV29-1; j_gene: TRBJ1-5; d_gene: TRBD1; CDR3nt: TGCAGCGTTGCAACAGGGGTTCAGCAGCCCCAGCATTTT; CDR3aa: CSVATGVQQPQHF
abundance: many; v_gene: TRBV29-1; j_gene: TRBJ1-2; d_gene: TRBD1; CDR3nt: TGCAGCGTCGGACAGGGTAACGATGGCTACACCTTC; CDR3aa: CSVGQGNDGYTF
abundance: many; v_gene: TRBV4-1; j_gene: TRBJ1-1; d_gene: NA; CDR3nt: TGCGCCAGCAGCCAGTCTGCGACACTCAACACTGAAGCTTTCTTT; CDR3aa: CASSQSATLNTEAFF
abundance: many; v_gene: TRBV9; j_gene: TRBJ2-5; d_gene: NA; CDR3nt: TGTGCCAGCAGCGTAGCTCTCGGTGGCGGAGAGACCCAGTACTTC; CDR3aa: CASSVALGGGETQYF
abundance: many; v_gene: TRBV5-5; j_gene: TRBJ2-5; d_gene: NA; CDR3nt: TGTGCCAGCAGCTTGCAACTAATCGAGACCCAGTACTTC; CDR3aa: CASSLQLIETQYF
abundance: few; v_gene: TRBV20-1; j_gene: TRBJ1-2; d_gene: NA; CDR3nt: TGCAGTGCTAGAGCAGAAAGCTATGGCTACACCTTC; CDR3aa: CSARAESYGYTF
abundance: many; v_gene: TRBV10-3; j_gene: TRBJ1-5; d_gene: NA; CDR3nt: TGTGCCATCAGTGAGTCGGTAAGCCTAATTAGCAATCAGCCCCAGCATTTT; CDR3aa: CAISESVSLISNQPQHF
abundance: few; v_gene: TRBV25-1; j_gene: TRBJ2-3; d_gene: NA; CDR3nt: TGTGCCAGCAGTGAATGGTCCGGGGGTGGCACAGATACGCAGTATTTT; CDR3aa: CASSEWSGGGTDTQYF
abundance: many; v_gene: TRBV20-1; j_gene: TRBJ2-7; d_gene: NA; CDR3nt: TGCAGTGCATGGATGGCAGGGAGTTATATTCACTCCTACGAGCAGTACTTC; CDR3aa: CSAWMAGSYIHSYEQYF
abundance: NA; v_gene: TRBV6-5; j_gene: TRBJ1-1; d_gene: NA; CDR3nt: TGTGCCAGCAGTTACGATCGCCGGATGAACACTGAAGCTTTCTTT; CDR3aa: CASSYDRRMNTEAFF
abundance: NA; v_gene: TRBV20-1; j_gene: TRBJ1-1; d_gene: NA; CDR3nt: TGCAGTGCTCGGCGTGAGATTTTGAACACTGAAGCTTTCTTT; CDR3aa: CSARREILNTEAFF
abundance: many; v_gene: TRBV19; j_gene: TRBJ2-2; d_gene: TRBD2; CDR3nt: TGTGCCAGTAGTGTTCCGGGGGGACGGGAGCTGTTTTTT; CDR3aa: CASSVPGGRELFF
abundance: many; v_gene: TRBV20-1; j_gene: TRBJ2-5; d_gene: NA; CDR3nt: TGCAGTGCTAGAGATGTGACGGAAGAGACCCAGTACTTC; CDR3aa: CSARDVTEETQYF
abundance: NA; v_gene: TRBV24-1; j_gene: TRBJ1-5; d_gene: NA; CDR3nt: TGTGCCACCAGTTCCGGTTGGAGCAATCAGCTCCAGCATTTT; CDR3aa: CATSSGWSNQLQHF
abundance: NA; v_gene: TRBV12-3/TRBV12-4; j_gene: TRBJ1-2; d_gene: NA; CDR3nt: TGTGCCAGCAGTGTTGACAGCGACTTGCTCGGCTACACCTTC; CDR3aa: CASSVDSDLLGYTF
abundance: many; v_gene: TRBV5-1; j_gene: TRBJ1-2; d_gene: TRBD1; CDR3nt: TGCGCCAGCAGCTTGGAGGGGACAGGAAACTATGGCTACACCTTC; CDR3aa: CASSLEGTGNYGYTF
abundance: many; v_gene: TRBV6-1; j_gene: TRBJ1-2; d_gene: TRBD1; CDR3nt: TGTGCCAGCAGAGCCGGGACAGGGCTCTATGGCTACACCTTC; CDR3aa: CASRAGTGLYGYTF
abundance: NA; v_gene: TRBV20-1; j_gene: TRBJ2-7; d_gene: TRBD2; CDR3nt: TGCAGTGCTAGAGAGGGCGGGGGCTACGAGCAGTACTTC; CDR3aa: CSAREGGGYEQYF
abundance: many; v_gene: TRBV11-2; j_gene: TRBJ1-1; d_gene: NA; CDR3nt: TGTGCCAGCAGCCCATCCCCCGGACGGATGAACACTGAAGCTTTCTTT; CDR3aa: CASSPSPGRMNTEAFF
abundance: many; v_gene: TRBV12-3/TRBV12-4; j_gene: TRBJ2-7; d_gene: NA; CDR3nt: TGTGCCAGCAGTCAGGGGACTTCGTCCTACGAGCAGTACTTC; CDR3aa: CASSQGTSSYEQYF
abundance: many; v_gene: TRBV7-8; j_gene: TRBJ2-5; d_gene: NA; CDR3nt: TGTGCCAGCAGTATAGGGCCCATAAAAAAGGAGACCCAGTACTTC; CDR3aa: CASSIGPIKKETQYF
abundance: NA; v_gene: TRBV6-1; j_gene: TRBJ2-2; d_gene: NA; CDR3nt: TGTGCCAGCAGTGAACGGGGCGGGGCATGGAGGACCGGGGAGCTGTTTTTT; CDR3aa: CASSERGGAWRTGELFF
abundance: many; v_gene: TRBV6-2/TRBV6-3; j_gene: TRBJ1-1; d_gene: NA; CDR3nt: TGTGCCAGCAGTTACGGTACGACAGCCTCAATGAACACTGAAGCTTTCTTT; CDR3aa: CASSYGTTASMNTEAFF
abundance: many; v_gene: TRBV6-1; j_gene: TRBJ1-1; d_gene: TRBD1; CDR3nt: TGTGCCAGCAGTACCCGGACAGGGAGGATGAACACTGAAGCTTTCTTT; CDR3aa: CASSTRTGRMNTEAFF
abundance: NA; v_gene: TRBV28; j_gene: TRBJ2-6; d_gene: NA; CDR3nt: TGTGCCAGTAAACAGGGCACCCTCTCTGGGGCCAACGTCCTGACTTTC; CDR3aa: CASKQGTLSGANVLTF
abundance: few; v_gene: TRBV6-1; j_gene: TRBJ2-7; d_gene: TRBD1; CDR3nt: TGTGCCAGCAGTATTACAGGGGGCTGGTACGAGCAGTACTTC; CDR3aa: CASSITGGWYEQYF
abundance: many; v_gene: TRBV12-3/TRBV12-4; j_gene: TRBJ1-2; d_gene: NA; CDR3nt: TGTGCCAGCAGTCGAGCCCGATTTGACTCGGTCTATGGCTACACCTTC; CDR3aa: CASSRARFDSVYGYTF
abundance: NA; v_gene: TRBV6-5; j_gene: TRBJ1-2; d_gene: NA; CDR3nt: TGTGCCAGCAGTTACGGGGGGCCTCACTATGGCTACACCTTC; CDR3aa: CASSYGGPHYGYTF